This T cell receptor (beta chain) stems from a study of shared clonotypes between healthy human individuals. Looking at the study overall: Donors had three CD4 naive, three CD4 memory, two CD8 naive and one CD8 memory plate apiece.

CD45RO negativity and positive selection for CCR7 defined naive CD8 cells, a population that excluded terminally differentiated effector memory CD45RA+ cells. Donors, without exception, were Caucasian adults residing in Nashville, Tennessee. For sorted subsets, 150 to 200 ng DNA per replicate equaled roughly 29,000 T cell genomes. This table comes from immunoSEQ multiplex PCR, and its TCRdb copy is limited to in-frame clones, with some not included. The sample contains roughly 2.1 million clones, around 93% of which appear only once. This CDR3 is built from 15 residues. CDR1 and CDR2 from the germline V gene are SEHNR and FQNEAQ (reference sequence). With 6 bases removed from V and 4 bases from J, the gap between germline ends came to 18 bases.

The sequencing sample was made of naive CD8+ T cells from PBMCs. The rearrangement uses TRBV7-9 and TRBJ2-5; weak D call: TRBD1 (6 bases). This clonotype originated in a man between 18 and 29 years old in good health. Some clones in this sample may be carry-over from other donors' samples. In nucleotides, the CDR3 is TGTGCCAGCAGAAGAACAGGGAACCCGGGAGAGACCCAGTACTTC. Translated, it gives CASRRTGNPGETQYF.